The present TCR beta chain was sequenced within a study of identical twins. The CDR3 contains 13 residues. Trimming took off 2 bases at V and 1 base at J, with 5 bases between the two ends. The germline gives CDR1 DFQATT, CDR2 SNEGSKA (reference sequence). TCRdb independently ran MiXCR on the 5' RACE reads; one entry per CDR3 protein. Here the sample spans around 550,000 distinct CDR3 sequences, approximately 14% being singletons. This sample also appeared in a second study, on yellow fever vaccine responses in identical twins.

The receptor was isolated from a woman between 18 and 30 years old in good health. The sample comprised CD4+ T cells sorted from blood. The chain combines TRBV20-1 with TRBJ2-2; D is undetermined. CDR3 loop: CSARLQNTGELFF. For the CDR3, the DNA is TGCAGTGCTAGACTTCAGAACACCGGGGAGCTGTTTTTT.